Here is one TCR beta chain with its context. The record originates from a study of CD8+ T cells in alopecia areata. The CDR3 contains 12 residues. The V gene's germline CDR1 is MDHEN and CDR2 SYDVKM. With 11 bases removed from V and 3 bases from J, the gap between germline ends came to 14 bases. RNA was isolated and reverse transcribed to cDNA, the sequencing template. The table came from immunoSEQ multiplex PCR; TCRdb's copy has only in-frame clones and leaves some out. The table lists 120,000 or so clones, around 48% of them singletons, with roughly 10% in the top ten. V and J are TRBV28 and TRBJ2-7; D remains unclear. The receptor comes from a human donor with alopecia areata. What was sequenced was NKG2D-low CD8+ T cells sorted from blood. This chain's CDR3 is CAAGSPLYEQYF. In nucleotides, the CDR3 is TGTGCCGCCGGAAGCCCCCTCTACGAGCAGTACTTC.